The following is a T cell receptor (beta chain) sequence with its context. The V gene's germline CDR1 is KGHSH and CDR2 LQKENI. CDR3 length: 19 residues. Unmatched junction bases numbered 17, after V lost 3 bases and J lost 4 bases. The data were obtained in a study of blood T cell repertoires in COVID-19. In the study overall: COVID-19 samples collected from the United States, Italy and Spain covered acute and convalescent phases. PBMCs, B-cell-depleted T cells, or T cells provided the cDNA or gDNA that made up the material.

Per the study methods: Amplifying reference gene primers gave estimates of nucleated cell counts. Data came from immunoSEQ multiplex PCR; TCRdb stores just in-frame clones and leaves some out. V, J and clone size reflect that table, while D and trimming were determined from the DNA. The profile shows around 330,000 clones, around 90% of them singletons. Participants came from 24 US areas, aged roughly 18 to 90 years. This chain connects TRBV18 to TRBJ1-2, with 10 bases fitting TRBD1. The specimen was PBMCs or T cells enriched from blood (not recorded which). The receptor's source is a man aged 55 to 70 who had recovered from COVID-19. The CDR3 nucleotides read TGTGCCAGCTCACCGACACCACCAACCGGGACAGGGGATTTCTATGGCTACACCTTC. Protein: CASSPTPPTGTGDFYGYTF.